The T cell receptor beta chain under discussion was sequenced for a study of OX40 agonist ivuxolimab in advanced cancers. Study-level points and caveats: Expanded peripheral T cell antigen specificity was not determined. Clonal expansion from baseline to week 6 occurred in both CD4+ and CD8+ T cells.

The CDR3 is made up of 15 amino acids. CDR1 is SGHTA, CDR2 FQGTGA, per germline. V was cut by 5 bases and J by 5 bases, with 17 bases left in between. The method was immunoSEQ multiplex PCR; TCRdb's version includes in-frame clones alone and lacks a portion of them. The sample yields some 74,000 clones, roughly four fifths seen once. Note on this clone: The antigen is not known.

The sample in question was CD4+ or CD8+ T cells sorted from blood, obtained in a trial of the OX40 agonist ivuxolimab. The clonotype was recovered from an adult with an advanced solid tumor such as melanoma, head and neck, liver or kidney cancer. This chain uses TRBV7-3 with TRBJ2-3, with a possible D match to TRBD2 (7 bases). The CDR3 bases are TGTGCCAGCAGCAGGACAGACGGGGGGCGAGATACGCAGTATTTT. Its protein product is CASSRTDGGRDTQYF.